This paragraph reports one TCR beta chain. This record comes from a study of T cell changes during pregnancy in multiple sclerosis. The CDR3 is 11 residues long. The germline V and J ends were trimmed by 5 bases and 2 bases, with 4 bases remaining between them. Germline V gene lookup returns CDR1 SEHNR and CDR2 FQNEAQ (reference sequence). This table comes from immunoSEQ multiplex PCR, and its TCRdb copy is limited to in-frame clones, with some not included. Among 40,000 or so clones listed, 88% were seen once. The sequences come from CD8+ T cells from peripheral blood mononuclear cells, collected in the third trimester of pregnancy. The chain joins TRBV7-9 to TRBJ2-7, with D uncertain. This receptor was taken from a female donor with multiple sclerosis, enrolled in a pregnancy study. Here the CDR3 DNA reads TGTGCCAGCAGCAGCACCTACGAGCAGTACTTC. This translates into CASSSTYEQYF.